This TCR beta chain was recorded in a study of regulatory T cells in long-lasting Graves disease. Time point here: newly diagnosed GD, antithyroid drugs for less than 3 months. There was RNA extracted from PBMCs, and the TCR library was made from it. CDR3-region Arm-PCR and iRepertoire HTBI primers produced the TCR beta libraries. TCRdb independently ran MiXCR on the multiplex PCR reads; one entry per CDR3 protein. This sample has about 200,000 distinct CDR3 sequences, with approximately 18% found just once. This clonotype was detected ten times or more. The V and J ends lost 2 bases and 5 bases, in that order; junction bases with no gene match: 7. This CDR3 has 15 amino acids. Per germline, CDR1 SGHRS and CDR2 YFSETQ. These data also featured in a second study, about T cells in Graves' hyperthyroidism and ophthalmopathy.

This chain links TRBV5-1 with TRBJ1-1; 9 positions agree with TRBD1. The material sequenced was peripheral blood mononuclear cells (PBMCs), taken at new diagnosis, from a patient treated with antithyroid drugs. This TCR came from a woman aged 25-40 years with Graves disease. The CDR3 sequence: CASSLPGQGKTEAFF. CDR3 nucleotides: TGCGCCAGCAGCTTACCGGGACAGGGAAAAACTGAAGCTTTCTTT. Based on the CDR3 plus reference TRBV5-1 and TRBJ1-1, the full variable domain is KAGVTQTPRYLIKTRGQQVTLSCSPISGHRSVSWYQQTPGQGLQFLFEYFSETQRNKGNFPGRFSGRQFSNSRSEMNVSTLELGDSALYLCASSLPGQGKTEAFFGQGTRLTVV.